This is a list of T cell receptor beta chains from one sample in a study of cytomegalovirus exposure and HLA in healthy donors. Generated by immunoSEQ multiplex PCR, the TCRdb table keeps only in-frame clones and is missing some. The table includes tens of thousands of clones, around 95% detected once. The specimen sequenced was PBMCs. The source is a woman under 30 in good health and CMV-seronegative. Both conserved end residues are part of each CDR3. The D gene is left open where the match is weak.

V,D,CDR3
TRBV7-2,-,CASSLALSFSGEQFF
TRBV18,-,CASSPRAGNYGYTF
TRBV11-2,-,CASSGWGLMNTEAFF
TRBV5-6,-,CASSQGVADTQYF
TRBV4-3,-,CASSQASPGAQETQYF
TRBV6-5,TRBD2,CASSSGRAETQYF
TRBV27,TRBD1,CASSPNPDRLTQAFF
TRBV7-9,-,CASSSRPYRDTQYF
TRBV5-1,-,CASSWELGPVKNEQFF
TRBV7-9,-,CASSVYRYQETQYF
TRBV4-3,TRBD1,CASSQVPGQGSYGYTF
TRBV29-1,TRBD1,CSVGTGVIGYTF
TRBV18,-,CASSPDSYNSPLHF
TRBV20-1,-,CSATGSDTQYF
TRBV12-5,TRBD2,CASAPGKGGAETQYF
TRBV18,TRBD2,CASSPTSGSYEQYF
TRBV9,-,CASSPGITEADTQYF
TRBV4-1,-,CASSRVGHTTDEQYF
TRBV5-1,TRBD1,CASSPDRTLSSYEQYF
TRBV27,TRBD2,CASSLSGRGFPDTQYF
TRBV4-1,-,CASSPVLGSSYNEQFF
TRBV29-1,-,CSVGGGFEGYTF
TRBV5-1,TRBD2,CASSLGTSGSGGGELFF
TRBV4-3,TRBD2,CASSQASGEVKRTQYF
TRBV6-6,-,CASRTRYRDGNQPQHF
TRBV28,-,CASTPSGIPNEQFF
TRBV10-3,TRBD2,CAISGSSGSYEQYF
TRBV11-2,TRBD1,CASSLEQGIAYGYTF
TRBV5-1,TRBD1,CASSLGDRVNTEAFF
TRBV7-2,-,CASSRWDSGLELSEQFF
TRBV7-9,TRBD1,CASRDRGHEKLFF
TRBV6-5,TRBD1,CASSPDRRPNYEQYF